Listed below are T cell receptor beta chains from one sample, sequenced in a study of shared clonotypes between healthy human individuals. Method: immunoSEQ multiplex PCR; TCRdb's copy keeps in-frame clones and lacks some. The table lists around 2.1 million clones, 90% to 97% of them singletons, with 0.1% to 0.15% in the top ten. Sequences were obtained from naive CD4+ T cells sorted from blood. The source of these receptors is a man aged 18 to 35 in good health. CDR3s include the opening cysteine and the closing phenylalanine or tryptophan. A D gene is named only where the DNA matches it firmly.

TRBJ2-4,TRBV30,NA,TGTGCCTGGCGGTTGGCTCCCAAAAACATTCAGTACTTC,CAWRLAPKNIQYF
TRBJ1-5,TRBV21-1,NA,TGTGCCAGCAGCAAGACGATGAGCAGTGGCTTCCCTGGGAATCAGCCCCAGCATTTT,CASSKTMSSGFPGNQPQHF
TRBJ1-1,TRBV6-6,TRBD1,TGTGCCAGCAGTCCCCGGGAAGGGGGCTCCGTCCCCGAAGCTTTCTTT,CASSPREGGSVPEAFF
TRBJ1-5,TRBV18,NA,TGTGCCAGCTCACCCAACCAGGGTAATCAGCCCCAGCATTTT,CASSPNQGNQPQHF
TRBJ2-3,TRBV5-1,NA,TGCGCCAGCAGCAAAACTCCAGATACGCAGTATTTT,CASSKTPDTQYF
TRBJ1-1,TRBV5-1,NA,TGCGCCAGCAGCTTGGGACAGGACCGCGATTACACTGAAGCTTTCTTT,CASSLGQDRDYTEAFF
TRBJ2-4,TRBV5-1,NA,TGCGCCAGCAGCTCTCGTCGGGCGTTGGAGGCCAAAAACATTCAGTACTTC,CASSSRRALEAKNIQYF
TRBJ1-5,TRBV5-1,NA,TGCGCCAGCAGCTTATTAGGGGGTCCCAATCAGCCCCAGCATTTT,CASSLLGGPNQPQHF
TRBJ1-4,TRBV11-2,NA,TGTGCCAGCAGCTGGGGGTGGACTAATGAAAAACTGTTTTTT,CASSWGWTNEKLFF
TRBJ1-1,TRBV6-4,NA,TGTGCCAGCAGTGAAGCTTTCTTT,CASSEAFF
TRBJ1-2,TRBV7-9,NA,TGTGCCAGCAGTAGATTCTTAAATACTGCTAACTATGGCTACACCTTC,CASSRFLNTANYGYTF
TRBJ2-1,TRBV5-1,TRBD2,TGCGCCAGCAGCCCTAGCGGGAGGGCAATTGAAACAAACAATGAGCAGTTCTTC,CASSPSGRAIETNNEQFF
TRBJ1-1,TRBV4-3,NA,TGCGCCAGCAGCCAAGCGGACAGGAACACTGAAGCTTTCTTT,CASSQADRNTEAFF
TRBJ2-7,TRBV13,NA,TGTGCCAGCAGCCCGTGGGCGGGGCAGGGGCAGTACTTC,CASSPWAGQGQYF
TRBJ2-3,TRBV11-2,TRBD2,TGTGCCAGCAGCCCCTCCGGGACTAGGGGAGATACGCAGTATTTT,CASSPSGTRGDTQYF
TRBJ1-2,TRBV19,NA,TGTGCCAGTACTCGAAACGAGATTTATGGCTACACCTTC,CASTRNEIYGYTF
TRBJ2-3,TRBV10-3,TRBD2,TGTGCCATCAGTGAGGGAGCGGGGGGAGGAGATACGCAGTATTTT,CAISEGAGGGDTQYF
TRBJ1-4,TRBV11-2,NA,TGTGCCAGCAGCTTAGGGGGACGGTGGGAAAAACTGTTTTTT,CASSLGGRWEKLFF
TRBJ1-2,TRBV5-1,NA,TGCGCCAGCAGCTTGGAGATGGGATACTATGGCTACACCTTC,CASSLEMGYYGYTF
TRBJ1-2,TRBV27,NA,TGTGCCAGCAGGATAAAGGACTATGGCTACACCTTC,CASRIKDYGYTF